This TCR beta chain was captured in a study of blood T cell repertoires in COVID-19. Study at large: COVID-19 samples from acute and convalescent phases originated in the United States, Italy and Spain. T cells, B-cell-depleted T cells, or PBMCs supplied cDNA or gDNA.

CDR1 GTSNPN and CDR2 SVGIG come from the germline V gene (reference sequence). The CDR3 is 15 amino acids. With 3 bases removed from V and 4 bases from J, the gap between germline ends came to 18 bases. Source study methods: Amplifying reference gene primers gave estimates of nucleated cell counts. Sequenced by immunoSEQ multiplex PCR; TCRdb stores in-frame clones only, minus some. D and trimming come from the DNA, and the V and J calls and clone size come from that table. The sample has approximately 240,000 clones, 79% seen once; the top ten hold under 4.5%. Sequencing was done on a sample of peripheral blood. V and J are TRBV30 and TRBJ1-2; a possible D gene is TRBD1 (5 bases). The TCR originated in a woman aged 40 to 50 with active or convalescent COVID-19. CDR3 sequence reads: CAWRTLVGRPYGYTF. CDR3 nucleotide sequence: TGTGCCTGGAGGACCTTGGTGGGGCGTCCCTATGGCTACACCTTC.